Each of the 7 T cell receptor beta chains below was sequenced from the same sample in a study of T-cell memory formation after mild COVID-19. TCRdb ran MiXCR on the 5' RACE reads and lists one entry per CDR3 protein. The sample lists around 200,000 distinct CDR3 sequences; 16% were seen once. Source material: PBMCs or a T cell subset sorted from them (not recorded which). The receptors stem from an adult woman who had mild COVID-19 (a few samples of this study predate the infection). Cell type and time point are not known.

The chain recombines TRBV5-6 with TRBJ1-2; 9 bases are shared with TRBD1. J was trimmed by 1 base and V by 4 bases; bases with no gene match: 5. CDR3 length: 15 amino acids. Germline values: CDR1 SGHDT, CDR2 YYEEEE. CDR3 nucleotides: TGTGCCAGCAGCCCGGGACAGGGTCGTAACTATGGCTACACCTTC. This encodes CASSPGQGRNYGYTF.

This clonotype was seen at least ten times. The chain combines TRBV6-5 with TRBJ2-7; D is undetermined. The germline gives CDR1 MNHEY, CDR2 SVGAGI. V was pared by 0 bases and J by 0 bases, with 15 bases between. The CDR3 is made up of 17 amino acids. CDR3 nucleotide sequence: TGTGCCAGCAGTTACTCGATGGGTACGGCGCACTCCTACGAGCAGTACTTC. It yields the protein CASSYSMGTAHSYEQYF.

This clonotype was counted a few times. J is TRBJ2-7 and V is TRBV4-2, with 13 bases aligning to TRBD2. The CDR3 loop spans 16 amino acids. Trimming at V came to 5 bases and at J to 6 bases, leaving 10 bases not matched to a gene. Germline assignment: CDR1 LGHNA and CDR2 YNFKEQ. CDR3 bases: TGTGCCAGCAGCACAACCGTCGGACTAGCGGGAGCCGAGCAGTACTTC. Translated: CASSTTVGLAGAEQYF.

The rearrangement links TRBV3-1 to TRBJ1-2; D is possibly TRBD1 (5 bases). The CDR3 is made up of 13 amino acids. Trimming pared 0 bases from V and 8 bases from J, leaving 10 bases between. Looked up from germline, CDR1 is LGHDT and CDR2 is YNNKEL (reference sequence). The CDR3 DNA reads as TGTGCCAGCAGCCAAGATTGGCAGGGCGGCTACACCTTC. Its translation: CASSQDWQGGYTF.

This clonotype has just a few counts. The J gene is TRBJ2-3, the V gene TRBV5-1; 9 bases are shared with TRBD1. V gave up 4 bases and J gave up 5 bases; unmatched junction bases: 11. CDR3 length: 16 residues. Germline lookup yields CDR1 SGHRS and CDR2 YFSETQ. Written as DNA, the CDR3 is TGCGCCAGCAGCGCCAGACAGGGGGATGAGGAAGATACGCAGTATTTT. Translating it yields CASSARQGDEEDTQYF.

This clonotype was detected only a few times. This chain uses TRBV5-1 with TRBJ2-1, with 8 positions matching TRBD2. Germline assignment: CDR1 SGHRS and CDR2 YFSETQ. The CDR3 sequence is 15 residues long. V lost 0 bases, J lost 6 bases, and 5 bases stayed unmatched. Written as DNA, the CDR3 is TGCGCCAGCAGCTTGGATCCGGGGGGGCTCAATGAGCAGTTCTTC. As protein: CASSLDPGGLNEQFF.

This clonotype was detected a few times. The CDR3 DNA reads as TGCGCCAGCAGCTTACAGGATCCAGCAAAAAACATTCAGTACTTC. This gives the protein CASSLQDPAKNIQYF. The J gene is TRBJ2-4, the V gene TRBV5-1; tentatively, D is TRBD1 (5 bases). The CDR3 runs 15 residues. Per the germline V gene, CDR1 is SGHRS and CDR2 is YFSETQ. V lost 2 bases and J 4 bases, leaving 13 bases between the germline ends.